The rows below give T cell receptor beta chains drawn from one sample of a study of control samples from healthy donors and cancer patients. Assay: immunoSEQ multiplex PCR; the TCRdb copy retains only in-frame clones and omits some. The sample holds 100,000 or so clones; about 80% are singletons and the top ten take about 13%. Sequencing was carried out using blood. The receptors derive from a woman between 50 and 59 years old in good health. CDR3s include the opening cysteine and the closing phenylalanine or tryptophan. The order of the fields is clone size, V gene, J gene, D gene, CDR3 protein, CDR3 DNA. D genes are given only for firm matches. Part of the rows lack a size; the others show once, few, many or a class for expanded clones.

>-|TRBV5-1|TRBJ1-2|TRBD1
CASSLGTGDYGYTF
TGCGCCAGCAGCTTGGGTACAGGGGACTATGGCTACACCTTC
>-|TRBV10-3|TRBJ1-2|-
CAISEGQGYGYTF
TGTGCCATCAGTGAAGGGCAGGGCTATGGCTACACCTTC
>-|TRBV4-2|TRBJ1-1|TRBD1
CASSQDTGTGDRTEAFF
TGTGCCAGCAGCCAAGATACCGGGACAGGGGATAGGACTGAAGCTTTCTTT
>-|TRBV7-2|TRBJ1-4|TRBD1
CASSSDRFNEKLFF
TGTGCCAGCAGCTCGGACAGGTTTAATGAAAAACTGTTTTTT
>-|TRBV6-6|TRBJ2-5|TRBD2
CASSYRGEEGPQYF
TGTGCCAGCAGTTACCGGGGGGAGGAGGGGCCCCAGTACTTC
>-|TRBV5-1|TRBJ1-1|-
CASTINTGNTEAFF
TGCGCCAGCACCATAAATACAGGGAACACTGAAGCTTTCTTT
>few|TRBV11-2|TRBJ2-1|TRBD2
CASSLAGTRSYNEQFF
TGTGCCAGCAGCTTAGCCGGGACTAGGTCCTACAATGAGCAGTTCTTC
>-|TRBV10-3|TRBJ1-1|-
CAISESAGWAGGTEAFF
TGTGCCATCAGTGAGTCGGCGGGATGGGCAGGAGGCACTGAAGCTTTCTTT
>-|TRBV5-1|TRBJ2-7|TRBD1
CASSLAWTGAYEQYF
TGCGCCAGCAGCTTGGCCTGGACAGGGGCCTACGAGCAGTACTTC
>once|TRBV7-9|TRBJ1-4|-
CASSLFLGDEKLFF
TGTGCCAGCAGCTTGTTTCTGGGGGACGAAAAACTGTTTTTT
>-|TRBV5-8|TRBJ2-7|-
CASSSYPSYEQYF
TGTGCCAGCAGCTCCTACCCCTCCTACGAGCAGTACTTC
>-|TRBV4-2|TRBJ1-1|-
CASSQDKVQVNTEAFF
TGTGCCAGCAGCCAAGATAAAGTACAAGTGAACACTGAAGCTTTCTTT
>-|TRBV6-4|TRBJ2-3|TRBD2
CASSDTYASGASTDTQYF
TGTGCCAGCAGTGACACCTACGCTAGCGGAGCTAGCACAGATACGCAGTATTTT
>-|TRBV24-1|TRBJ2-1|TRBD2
CATSDPGLAGVYNEQFF
TGTGCCACCAGTGATCCGGGACTAGCGGGAGTATACAATGAGCAGTTCTTC
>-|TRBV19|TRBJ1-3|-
CASSIDDSGNTIYF
TGTGCCAGTAGTATAGACGACTCTGGAAACACCATATATTTT
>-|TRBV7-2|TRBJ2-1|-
CASSPGDNFF
TGTGCCAGCAGTCCGGGAGACAATTTCTTC
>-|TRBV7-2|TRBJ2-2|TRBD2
CASTSGAGRNTGELFF
TGTGCCAGCACCAGCGGGGCGGGAAGAAACACCGGGGAGCTGTTTTTT
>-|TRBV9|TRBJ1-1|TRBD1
CASSVGHRGGNTEAFF
TGTGCCAGCAGCGTAGGCCACAGGGGTGGAAACACTGAAGCTTTCTTT
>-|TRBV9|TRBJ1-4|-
CASSVEGDAEKLFF
TGTGCCAGCAGCGTAGAGGGGGATGCTGAAAAACTGTTTTTT
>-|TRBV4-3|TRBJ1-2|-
CASSQDKQNYGYTF
TGCGCCAGCAGCCAAGATAAACAGAACTATGGCTACACCTTC
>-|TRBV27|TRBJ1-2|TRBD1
CASSLRAGGGYTF
TGTGCCAGCAGTTTACGGGCAGGGGGAGGCTACACCTTC
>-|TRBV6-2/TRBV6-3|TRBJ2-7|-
CASSYGRVEQYF
TGTGCCAGCAGTTACGGCAGGGTCGAGCAGTACTTC
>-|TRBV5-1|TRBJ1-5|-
CASSLRGMDQPQHF
TGCGCCAGCAGCTTGCGGGGAATGGATCAGCCCCAGCATTTT
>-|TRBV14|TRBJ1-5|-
CASSQETDQPQHF
TGTGCCAGCAGCCAAGAGACAGATCAGCCCCAGCATTTT
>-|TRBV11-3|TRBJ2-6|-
CASSSLGPGANVLTF
TGTGCCAGCAGCTCCCTCGGGCCTGGGGCCAACGTCCTGACTTTC
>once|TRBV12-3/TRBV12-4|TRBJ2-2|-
CASSYLNTGELFF
TGTGCCAGCAGTTACCTGAACACCGGGGAGCTGTTTTTT
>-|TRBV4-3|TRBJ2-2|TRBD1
CASSRDRVGTGELFF
TGCGCCAGCAGCCGGGACAGGGTTGGCACCGGGGAGCTGTTTTTT
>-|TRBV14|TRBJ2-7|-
CASSQEGEQYF
TGTGCCAGCAGCCAAGAAGGGGAGCAGTACTTC
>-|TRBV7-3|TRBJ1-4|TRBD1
CASSLRQGEKLFF
TGTGCCAGCAGCTTAAGACAGGGGGAAAAACTGTTTTTT
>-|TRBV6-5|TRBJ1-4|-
CASRNPYEKLFF
TGTGCCAGCAGGAACCCTTATGAAAAACTGTTTTTT
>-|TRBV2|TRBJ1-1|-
CASWVVGSGEAFF
TGTGCCAGCTGGGTAGTTGGTTCGGGTGAAGCTTTCTTT
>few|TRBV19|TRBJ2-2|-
CASSRTPGQNTGELFF
TGTGCCAGTAGTCGGACACCGGGACAGAACACCGGGGAGCTGTTTTTT
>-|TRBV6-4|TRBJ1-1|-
CASRPRPLGTEAFF
TGTGCCAGCAGGCCTCGGCCTCTGGGGACTGAAGCTTTCTTT
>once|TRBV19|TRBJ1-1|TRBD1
CAVQTGQGNTEAFF
TGTGCCGTACAGACGGGACAGGGGAACACTGAAGCTTTCTTT
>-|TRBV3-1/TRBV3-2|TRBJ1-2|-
CASSQVGGGANYGYTF
TGTGCCAGCAGCCAAGTGGGAGGCGGCGCTAACTATGGCTACACCTTC
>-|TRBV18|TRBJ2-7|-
CASSPDSYEQYF
TGTGCCAGCTCACCTGACAGCTACGAGCAGTACTTC
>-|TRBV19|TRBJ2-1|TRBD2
CASTTLAGSYNEQFF
TGTGCCAGTACCACACTAGCGGGGTCCTACAATGAGCAGTTCTTC
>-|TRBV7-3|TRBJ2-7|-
CASSFLQGSEQYF
TGTGCCAGCAGCTTCTTACAGGGTTCCGAGCAGTACTTC
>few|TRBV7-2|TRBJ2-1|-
CASSLGSLRDEQFF
TGTGCCAGCAGCTTAGGTTCCCTTAGGGATGAGCAGTTCTTC